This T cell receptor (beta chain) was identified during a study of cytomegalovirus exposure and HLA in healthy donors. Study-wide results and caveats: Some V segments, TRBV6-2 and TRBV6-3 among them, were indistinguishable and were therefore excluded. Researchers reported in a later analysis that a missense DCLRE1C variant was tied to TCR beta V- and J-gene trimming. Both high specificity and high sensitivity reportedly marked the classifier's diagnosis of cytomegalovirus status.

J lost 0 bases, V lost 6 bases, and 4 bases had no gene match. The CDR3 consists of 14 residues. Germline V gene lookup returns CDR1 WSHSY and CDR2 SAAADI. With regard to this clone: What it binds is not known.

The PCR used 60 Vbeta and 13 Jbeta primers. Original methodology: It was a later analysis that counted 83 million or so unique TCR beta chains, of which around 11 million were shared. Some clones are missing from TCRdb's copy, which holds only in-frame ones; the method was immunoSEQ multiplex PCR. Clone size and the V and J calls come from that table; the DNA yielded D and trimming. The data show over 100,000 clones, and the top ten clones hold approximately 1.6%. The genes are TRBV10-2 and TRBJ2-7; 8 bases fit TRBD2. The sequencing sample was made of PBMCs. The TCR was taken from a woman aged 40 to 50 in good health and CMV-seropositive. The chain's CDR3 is CASSDSGDSYEQYF. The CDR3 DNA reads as TGCGCCAGCAGCGATAGCGGGGACTCCTACGAGCAGTACTTC.